The 15 T cell receptor beta chains in this list originate from one sample, sequenced in a study of T cell responses to AZD1222 COVID-19 vaccine. Sequenced by immunoSEQ multiplex PCR; TCRdb stores in-frame clones only, minus some. The data contain some 140,000 clones, roughly nine tenths of them seen just once; the ten biggest clones take up 5.5%. Sequencing was performed on peripheral blood, taken on day 0 of MenACWY control vaccination. These receptors originate from an adult in good health.

The J gene is TRBJ1-5, the V gene TRBV10-3; D gene ambiguous. CDR3 length equals 14 residues. Germline V CDR1 and CDR2: ENHRY, SYGVKD. V lost 10 bases to trimming and J lost 0 bases, with 13 bases between them. The CDR3 spells CASRSTYSNQPQHF. The CDR3 nucleotides are TGTGCCAGCCGCAGCACTTATAGCAATCAGCCCCAGCATTTT.

V gene TRBV2 combines with J gene TRBJ2-2; TRBD2 agrees at 8 bases. The germline gives CDR1 SNHLY, CDR2 FYNNEI. The junction had 0 bases not matched to a gene; V was cut back by 6 bases and J by 6 bases. CDR3 length: 12 residues. The CDR3 DNA reads TGTGCCAGCAGAGCGGGAGCCGGGGAGCTGTTTTTT. Translating it yields CASRAGAGELFF.

This chain joins TRBV19 and TRBJ1-3; weak D call: TRBD1 (5 bases). The CDR3 is 15 residues long. The V end lost 5 bases, the J end lost 1 base, and 12 bases lay between the germline ends. Germline CDR1 and CDR2: LNHDA and SQIVND (reference sequence). CDR3 in DNA: TGTGCCAGTAGTGCGGGACGGGTTTCTGGAAACACCATATATTTT. It yields the protein CASSAGRVSGNTIYF.

The chain combines TRBV28 with TRBJ2-1; no clear D gene. The CDR3 has 14 amino acids. V was pared by 6 bases and J by 0 bases, with 9 bases between. Germline V gene data show CDR1 as MDHEN and CDR2 as SYDVKM. This chain's CDR3 is CASSPPSSYNEQFF. Written as DNA, the CDR3 is TGTGCCAGCAGCCCCCCCAGCTCCTACAATGAGCAGTTCTTC.

The genes are TRBV20-1 and TRBJ1-3; no definite D call. Trimming removed 4 bases from V and 9 bases from J, with 10 bases in between. The CDR3 has 11 amino acids. CDR1 and CDR2 (germline): DFQATT, SNEGSKA (reference sequence). The CDR3 sequence: CSATDRGTIYF. The CDR3 coding sequence is TGCAGTGCTACGGACCGAGGCACCATATATTTT.

The genes are TRBV6-6 and TRBJ2-7; 10 bases align to TRBD1. The CDR3 is 15 amino acids. CDR1 is MNHNY and CDR2 is SVGAGI in the germline V gene (reference sequence). With 5 bases clipped from V and 0 bases from J, the junction kept 4 bases outside the gene matches. CDR3 sequence: CASSGRDRGSYEQYV. The DNA for the CDR3 is TGTGCCAGCAGTGGTCGGGACAGGGGCTCCTACGAGCAGTACGTC.

The V and J genes are TRBV6-5 and TRBJ1-1, with D perhaps TRBD1 (6 bases). Deletions cut 7 bases from V and 1 base from J, with 13 bases between. The CDR3 has 14 residues. Per germline, CDR1 MNHEY and CDR2 SVGAGI. CDR3 DNA sequence: TGTGCCAGCACCACCCTGACAGGGAACACTGAAGCTTTCTTT. Encoded protein: CASTTLTGNTEAFF.

This chain uses TRBV12-3 or TRBV12-4 with TRBJ2-5; D perhaps matches TRBD2 (6 bases). Trimming stripped 5 bases from V and 7 bases from J, with 14 bases between. CDR3 length equals 13 residues. In DNA form, the CDR3 reads TGTGCCAGCAGTCGGGACTCCCGAGGGACCCAGTACTTC. Amino acid sequence: CASSRDSRGTQYF.

The CDR3 DNA reads TGTGCCAGTAGCACAGGGTCTGCTGCTGGAAACACCATATATTTT. This gives the protein CASSTGSAAGNTIYF. V and J are TRBV19 and TRBJ1-3; perhaps TRBD1 as D (6 bases). This CDR3 spans 15 amino acids. Germline V CDR1 and CDR2: LNHDA, SQIVND (reference sequence). V was trimmed by 6 bases and J by 2 bases, leaving 14 bases between them. Variable domain in full (rest from reference TRBV19 and TRBJ1-3): DGGITQSPKYLFRKEGQNVTLSCEQNLNHDAMYWYRQDPGQGLRLIYYSQIVNDFQKGDIAEGYSVSREKKESFPLTVTSAQKNPTAFYLCASSTGSAAGNTIYFGEGSWLTVV.

The gene calls are TRBV2 and TRBJ1-2; 7 nucleotides agree with TRBD1. Per germline, CDR1 SNHLY and CDR2 FYNNEI. The CDR3 has 14 residues. The trim removed 7 bases at V and 8 bases at J, leaving 13 bases unmatched. The CDR3 protein is CASTRETGMWGYTF. Written as DNA, the CDR3 is TGTGCCAGCACCAGGGAGACAGGGATGTGGGGCTACACCTTC.

J is TRBJ1-2 and V is TRBV10-3; perhaps TRBD1 as D (5 bases). Germline loops: CDR1 ENHRY, CDR2 SYGVKD. The V and J ends lost 2 bases and 6 bases respectively, with 10 bases between them. This CDR3 has 13 amino acids. As DNA, the CDR3 is TGTGCCATCAGTGAGGCGGGGCCCCATGGCTACACCTTC. Encoded protein: CAISEAGPHGYTF.

The genes are TRBV3-1 (or the pseudogene TRBV3-2) and TRBJ1-1; D remains unclear. The CDR3 is 12 residues long. V was cut by 4 bases and J by 3 bases, with 6 bases left in between. CDR1 is LGHDT and CDR2 is YNNKEL in the germline V gene (reference sequence). DNA for the CDR3: TGTGCCAGCAGCCGTTCGGACACTGAAGCTTTCTTT. Translated, it gives CASSRSDTEAFF.

The V and J genes are TRBV19 and TRBJ2-3; TRBD1 might be the D (6 bases). Trimming shortened V by 7 bases and J by 3 bases, and 11 bases separated the two germline ends. Germline CDR1 LNHDA, CDR2 SQIVND (reference sequence). This CDR3 comprises 13 residues. In nucleotides, the CDR3 is TGTGCCAGTATAGGGCAGGGGACAGATACGCAGTATTTT. It translates to CASIGQGTDTQYF.

This rearrangement joins TRBV4-2 to TRBJ1-1, with no clear D. CDR1 and CDR2 from the germline V gene are LGHNA and YNFKEQ. The CDR3 has 13 amino acids. Trimming removed 5 bases at V and 4 bases at J, with 11 bases between. This CDR3 is CASSDTAGTEAFF. Written as DNA, the CDR3 is TGTGCCAGCAGCGACACCGCTGGCACTGAAGCTTTCTTT.

V usage is TRBV5-1 and J usage is TRBJ1-2; possibly TRBD1 for D (6 bases). V was clipped by 4 bases and J by 1 base, with 20 bases between them. Germline V CDR1 and CDR2: SGHRS, YFSETQ. The CDR3 runs 17 residues. DNA of the CDR3: TGCGCCAGCAGCAACGGCCTCACAGGGACCGTTAACTATGGCTACACCTTC. The encoded protein is CASSNGLTGTVNYGYTF.